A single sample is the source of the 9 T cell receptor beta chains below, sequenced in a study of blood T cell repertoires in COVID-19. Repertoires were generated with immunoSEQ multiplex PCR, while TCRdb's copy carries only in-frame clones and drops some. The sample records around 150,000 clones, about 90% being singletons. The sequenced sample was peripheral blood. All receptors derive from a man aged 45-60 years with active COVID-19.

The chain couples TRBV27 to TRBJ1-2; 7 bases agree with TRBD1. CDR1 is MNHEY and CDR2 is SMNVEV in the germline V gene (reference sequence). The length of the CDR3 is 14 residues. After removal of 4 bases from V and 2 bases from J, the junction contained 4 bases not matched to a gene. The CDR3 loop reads CASSSRQGNYGYTF. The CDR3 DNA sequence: TGTGCCAGCAGTTCCCGACAGGGCAACTATGGCTACACCTTC.

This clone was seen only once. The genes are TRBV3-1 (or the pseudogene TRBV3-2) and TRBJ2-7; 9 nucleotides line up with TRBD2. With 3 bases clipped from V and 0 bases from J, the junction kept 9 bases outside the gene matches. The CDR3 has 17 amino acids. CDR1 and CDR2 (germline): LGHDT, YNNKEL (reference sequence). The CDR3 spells CASSQGLAGPSSYEQYF. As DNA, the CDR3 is TGTGCCAGCAGCCAGGGGCTAGCGGGGCCGAGCTCCTACGAGCAGTACTTC.

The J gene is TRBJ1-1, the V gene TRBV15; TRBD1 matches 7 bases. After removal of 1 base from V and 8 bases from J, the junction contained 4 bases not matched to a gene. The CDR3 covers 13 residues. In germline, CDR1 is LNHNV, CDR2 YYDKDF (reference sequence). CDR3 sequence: CATSRGDSREAFF. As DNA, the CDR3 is TGTGCCACCAGCAGAGGGGACAGCCGAGAAGCTTTCTTT.

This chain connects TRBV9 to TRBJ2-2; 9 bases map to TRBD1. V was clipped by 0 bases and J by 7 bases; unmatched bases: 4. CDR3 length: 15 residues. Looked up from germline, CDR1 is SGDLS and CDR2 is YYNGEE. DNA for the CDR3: TGTGCCAGCAGCGTAGCACAGGGGGCCGTCGGGGAGCTGTTTTTT. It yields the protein CASSVAQGAVGELFF. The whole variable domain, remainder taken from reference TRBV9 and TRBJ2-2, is DSGVTQTPKHLITATGQRVTLRCSPRSGDLSVYWYQQSLDQGLQFLIQYYNGEERAKGNILERFSAQQFPDLHSELNLSSLELGDSALYFCASSVAQGAVGELFFGEGSRLTVL.

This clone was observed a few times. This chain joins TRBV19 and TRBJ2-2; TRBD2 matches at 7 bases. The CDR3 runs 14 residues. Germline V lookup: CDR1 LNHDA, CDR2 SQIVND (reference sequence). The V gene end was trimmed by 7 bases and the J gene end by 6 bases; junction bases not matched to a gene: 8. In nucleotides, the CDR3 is TGTGCCAGTACAAGCGGGGTACCATCCGGGGAGCTGTTTTTT. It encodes CASTSGVPSGELFF.

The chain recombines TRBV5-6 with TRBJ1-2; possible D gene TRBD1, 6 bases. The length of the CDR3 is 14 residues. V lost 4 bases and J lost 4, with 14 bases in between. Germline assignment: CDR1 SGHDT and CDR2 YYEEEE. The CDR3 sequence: CASSQTGASYGYTF. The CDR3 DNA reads TGTGCCAGCAGCCAGACAGGCGCCTCCTATGGCTACACCTTC.

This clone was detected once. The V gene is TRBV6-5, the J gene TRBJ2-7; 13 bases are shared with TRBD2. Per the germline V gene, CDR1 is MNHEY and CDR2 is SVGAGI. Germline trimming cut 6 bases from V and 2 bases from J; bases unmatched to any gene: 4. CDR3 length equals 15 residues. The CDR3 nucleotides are TGTGCCAGCAGACCCGGACTAGCGGGGGCCTACGAGCAGTACTTC. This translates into CASRPGLAGAYEQYF.

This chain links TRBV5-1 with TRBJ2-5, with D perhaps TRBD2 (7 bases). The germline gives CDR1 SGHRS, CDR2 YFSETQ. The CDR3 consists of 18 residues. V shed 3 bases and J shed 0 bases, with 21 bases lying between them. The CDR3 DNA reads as TGCGCCAGCAGCTCCCAAAGGGGGAGCGGGAAGGACCAAGAGACCCAGTACTTC. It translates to CASSSQRGSGKDQETQYF.

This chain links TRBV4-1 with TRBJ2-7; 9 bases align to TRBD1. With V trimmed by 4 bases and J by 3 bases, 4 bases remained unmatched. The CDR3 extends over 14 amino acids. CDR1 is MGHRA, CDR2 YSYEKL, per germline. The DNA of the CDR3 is TGCGCCAGCAGCCCTAGACAGGGGGGCTACGAGCAGTACTTC. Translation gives CASSPRQGGYEQYF.